A selection of T cell receptor beta chains follows, all from one sample in a study of cytomegalovirus exposure and HLA in healthy donors. Method: immunoSEQ multiplex PCR; TCRdb's copy keeps in-frame clones and lacks some. The sample contains about 120,000 clones, nearly 90% of which appear only once. The sequencing sample was made of PBMCs. The origin of the receptors is a woman aged 18-29 years in good health and CMV-seronegative. Each CDR3 is given with its conserved first and last residue. The D gene is left open where the match is weak. Clone size is not always given. Where it is, it says once, few, many or a class for expanded clones.

>once|TRBD1|TRBJ2-7|14|TRBV7-9
TGTGCCAGCAGCTTAACAGGGGACTCCTACGAGCAGTACTTC
CASSLTGDSYEQYF
>-|-|TRBJ2-7|16|TRBV15
TGTGCCACCAGCAGACCGTCCCCGGTATCATCTATGGAGCAGTACTTC
CATSRPSPVSSMEQYF
>-|TRBD2|TRBJ2-7|16|TRBV10-3
TGTGCCATCAGTGAGCCACTAATGGGGGGGGGAGGCGAGCAGTACTTC
CAISEPLMGGGGEQYF
>-|TRBD1|TRBJ2-1|16|TRBV7-6
TGTGCCAGCAGTTTTCCGGGACAGTACTCCTACAATGAGCAGTTCTTC
CASSFPGQYSYNEQFF
>-|-|TRBJ2-5|15|TRBV7-3
TGTGCCAGCAGCCCGGGTCCGGCGTACCAAGAGACCCAGTACTTC
CASSPGPAYQETQYF
>few|TRBD1|TRBJ1-2|14|TRBV13
TGTGCCAGCAGCCTCCTACAGGGGGCAGATGGCTACACCTTC
CASSLLQGADGYTF
>-|-|TRBJ1-1|15|TRBV19
TGTGCCAGTAGTGCAGGGTTGGGAAGGAACACTGAAGCTTTCTTT
CASSAGLGRNTEAFF
>-|-|TRBJ1-2|13|TRBV19
TGTGCCAGTAGTTCAGGATTCGTCTATGGCTACACCTTC
CASSSGFVYGYTF
>-|-|TRBJ2-3|12|TRBV4-1
TGCGCCAGTAAATCGAGCACAGATACGCAGTATTTT
CASKSSTDTQYF
>-|TRBD2|TRBJ2-3|16|TRBV11-2
TGTGCCAGCAGCCCGGGGGCGCGGGGGGGAACAGATACGCAGTATTTT
CASSPGARGGTDTQYF
>-|-|TRBJ2-1|15|TRBV2
TGTGCCAGCAGTGCGGACCGGGGGGCGAGTCAAGAGCAGTTCTTC
CASSADRGASQEQFF
>-|-|TRBJ2-2|14|TRBV5-4
TGTGCCAGCAAAACAGATAAGAACACCGGGGAGCTGTTTTTT
CASKTDKNTGELFF
>-|TRBD1|TRBJ2-1|15|TRBV5-1
TGCGCCAGCAGCCCCGGGACAGGAATTTACAATGAGCAGTTCTTC
CASSPGTGIYNEQFF
>-|TRBD1|TRBJ1-4|14|TRBV10-3
TGTGCCATTGCCAGGGGGCCCTCCGATGAAAAACTGTTTTTT
CAIARGPSDEKLFF
>-|-|TRBJ2-1|12|TRBV9
TGTGCCAGCAGCAGGGGAATCGGTGAGCAGTTCTTC
CASSRGIGEQFF
>-|TRBD2|TRBJ2-7|14|TRBV10-2
TGCGCCAGCAATATAGCGGGGGGGGATTACGAGCAGTACTTC
CASNIAGGDYEQYF
>-|-|TRBJ1-1|15|TRBV4-1
TGCGCCAGCAGCCAAGAAGTGGGACTTCAAGGGAAAGCTTTCTTT
CASSQEVGLQGKAFF
>-|-|TRBJ2-7|14|TRBV6-5
TGTGCCAGTTCCCGATCGGGCCTAGGGGGCGAGCAGTACTTC
CASSRSGLGGEQYF
>-|-|TRBJ1-5|13|TRBV2
TGTGCCAGCAGTCGAGAGCCCATTCAGCCCCAGCATTTT
CASSREPIQPQHF